This is a list of T cell receptor beta chains from one sample in a study of post-analysis software for immune sequencing data. In TCRdb, the PCR reads were re-called with MiXCR into one record per CDR3 protein. The data show more than 500,000 distinct CDR3 sequences, with about a third seen just once and 6% held by the top ten. The sequencing input was blood. The receptors originated from a girl between 2 and 17 years old with multiple sclerosis. Both conserved end residues are part of each CDR3. Fields, in order: D gene, J gene, CDR3 length, V gene, clone size, CDR3 DNA, CDR3 protein. The D gene is left open where the match is weak. Only part of the rows carry a size: once, few, many, or a class if the clone is expanded.

D: -
J: TRBJ1-4
length: 14
V: TRBV7-9
size: few
DNA: TGTGCCAGCAGCGTACAGGCAACTAATGAAAAACTGTTTTTT
CDR3: CASSVQATNEKLFF

D: -
J: TRBJ1-5
length: 15
V: TRBV21-1
size: -
DNA: TGTGCCAGCAGCAAAGCAGATCGGGAGAATCAGCCCCAGCATTTT
CDR3: CASSKADRENQPQHF

D: -
J: TRBJ2-1
length: 16
V: TRBV5-1
size: -
DNA: TGCGCCAGCAGCTTGGGGCAGGTAGGCACCTACAATGAGCAGTTCTTC
CDR3: CASSLGQVGTYNEQFF

D: -
J: TRBJ1-2
length: 13
V: TRBV5-1
size: many
DNA: TGCGCCAGCAGCTTGGGGGCGGATTATGGCTACACCTTC
CDR3: CASSLGADYGYTF

D: TRBD2
J: TRBJ2-3
length: 15
V: TRBV6-1
size: -
DNA: TGTGCCACAGGACTAGCGGGGGGGCCAAGAGATACGCAGTATTTT
CDR3: CATGLAGGPRDTQYF

D: -
J: TRBJ1-5
length: 14
V: TRBV7-9
size: few
DNA: TGTGCCAGCAGCTTAGGAGTGGTGCATCAGCCCCAGCATTTT
CDR3: CASSLGVVHQPQHF

D: -
J: TRBJ2-3
length: 13
V: TRBV20-1
size: -
DNA: TGCAGTGCTGGGGCAGGGAGCACAGATACGCAGTATTTT
CDR3: CSAGAGSTDTQYF

D: TRBD1
J: TRBJ2-5
length: 14
V: TRBV6-5
size: few
DNA: TGTGCCAGCGTAATGGGACAGTCAAAGATGGAGCAGTACTTC
CDR3: CASVMGQSKMEQYF

D: TRBD2
J: TRBJ2-3
length: 17
V: TRBV7-9
size: -
DNA: TGTGCCAGCAGCACTTCCGGGACTAGCGGCCTCACAGATACGCAGTATTTT
CDR3: CASSTSGTSGLTDTQYF

D: -
J: TRBJ2-5
length: 13
V: TRBV20-1
size: -
DNA: TGCAGTGCCCCCCGGGACACCCAAGAGACCCAGTACTTC
CDR3: CSAPRDTQETQYF

D: -
J: TRBJ1-2
length: 11
V: TRBV29-1
size: -
DNA: TGCAGCGTTGAACAGAGCGATGGCTACACCTTC
CDR3: CSVEQSDGYTF

D: -
J: TRBJ2-5
length: 14
V: TRBV7-2
size: many
DNA: TGTGCCAGCAGCTTCAACTACGGCCAAGAGACCCAGTACTTC
CDR3: CASSFNYGQETQYF

D: -
J: TRBJ2-5
length: 14
V: TRBV19
size: -
DNA: TGTGCCAGTAGTCCGCGCAGGATAAAAGAGACCCAGTACTTC
CDR3: CASSPRRIKETQYF

D: TRBD2
J: TRBJ2-5
length: 16
V: TRBV5-4
size: -
DNA: TGTGCCAGCAGCTCCCCTCCAGCGGGGGGGGCAGAGACCCAGTACTTC
CDR3: CASSSPPAGGAETQYF

D: -
J: TRBJ2-1
length: 18
V: TRBV21-1
size: -
DNA: TGTGCCAGCAGCAAAGTTCATCGGGGGATCCCTGTTCCGGAGACCCAGTTCTTC
CDR3: CASSKVHRGIPVPETQFF

D: TRBD1
J: TRBJ2-7
length: 14
V: TRBV12-3/TRBV12-4
size: few
DNA: TGTGCCAGCAGTTCCCATGGGACAGTTTACGAGCAGTACTTC
CDR3: CASSSHGTVYEQYF

D: TRBD1
J: TRBJ2-5
length: 14
V: TRBV5-1
size: few
DNA: TGCGCCAGCAGAGGAGGACAGGTGCAAGAGACCCAGTACTTC
CDR3: CASRGGQVQETQYF

D: TRBD1
J: TRBJ2-1
length: 12
V: TRBV20-1
size: -
DNA: TGCAGTGCTAGACAGGGGGCAGGTGAGCAGTTCTTC
CDR3: CSARQGAGEQFF

D: -
J: TRBJ1-1
length: 11
V: TRBV2
size: few
DNA: TGTGCCACCAGAGGGTACACTGAAGCTTTCTTT
CDR3: CATRGYTEAFF

D: -
J: TRBJ2-3
length: 17
V: TRBV7-8
size: few
DNA: TGTGCCAGCAGCCCCGGCCGGGCCCCCGAGACCTTTAATACGCAGTATTTT
CDR3: CASSPGRAPETFNTQYF

D: -
J: TRBJ1-6
length: 14
V: TRBV5-1
size: few
DNA: TGCGCCAGCAGCTTGGCCAGGGGTAATTCACCCCTCCACTTT
CDR3: CASSLARGNSPLHF

D: TRBD2
J: TRBJ2-7
length: 14
V: TRBV29-1
size: -
DNA: TGCAGCGTTGAAGGACTAGCGGGGGATTACGAGCAGTACTTC
CDR3: CSVEGLAGDYEQYF

D: -
J: TRBJ1-1
length: 18
V: TRBV5-4
size: -
DNA: TGTGCCAGCAGCCTAAGCCCGCTTATACAGCTCCAGGCCACTGAAGCTTTCTTT
CDR3: CASSLSPLIQLQATEAFF

D: TRBD2
J: TRBJ2-5
length: 14
V: TRBV5-1
size: few
DNA: TGCGCCAGCAGCTTGGGACTAGCGGCCACGACCCAGTACTTC
CDR3: CASSLGLAATTQYF

D: -
J: TRBJ2-1
length: 17
V: TRBV4-1
size: -
DNA: TGCGCCAGCAGCCCCCTAACCGGGACCACAACATACAATGAGCAGTTCTTC
CDR3: CASSPLTGTTTYNEQFF

D: -
J: TRBJ2-5
length: 14
V: TRBV12-3/TRBV12-4
size: -
DNA: TGTGCCAGCAGTTTAAGGCCCCTGGGGGAGACCCAGTACTTC
CDR3: CASSLRPLGETQYF

D: -
J: TRBJ1-2
length: 12
V: TRBV20-1
size: -
DNA: TGCAGTGCTGGCAGTACTAACTATGGCTACACCTTC
CDR3: CSAGSTNYGYTF

D: TRBD1
J: TRBJ2-7
length: 16
V: TRBV20-1
size: -
DNA: TGCAGTGCTAGACTTCCGGGACAGGGGGTAATCTACGAGCAGTACTTC
CDR3: CSARLPGQGVIYEQYF

D: TRBD1
J: TRBJ1-5
length: 16
V: TRBV7-9
size: once
DNA: TGTGCCAGCAGCTACGGACAGGGAGGGAGCAATCAGCCCCAGCATTTT
CDR3: CASSYGQGGSNQPQHF

D: TRBD1
J: TRBJ1-2
length: 16
V: TRBV6-5
size: few
DNA: TGTGCCAGCAGTAACGGACAGGAGATTTCTAACTATGGCTACACCTTC
CDR3: CASSNGQEISNYGYTF

D: -
J: TRBJ2-5
length: 14
V: TRBV10-3
size: few
DNA: TGTGCCATCACTGATAACGAGGGTGGAGAGACCCAGTACTTC
CDR3: CAITDNEGGETQYF

D: TRBD1
J: TRBJ1-1
length: 13
V: TRBV29-1
size: few
DNA: TGCAGCGGAGACAGGGGCTTCGGCACTGAAGCTTTCTTT
CDR3: CSGDRGFGTEAFF

D: -
J: TRBJ1-2
length: 11
V: TRBV7-9
size: once
DNA: TGTGCCAGCAGCTTCCGAGAACAGGTCACCTTC
CDR3: CASSFREQVTF

D: TRBD2
J: TRBJ2-1
length: 15
V: TRBV3-1
size: few
DNA: TGTGCCAGCAGCCATGGACTAGCGGATTACAATGAGCAGTTCTTC
CDR3: CASSHGLADYNEQFF

D: TRBD2
J: TRBJ2-1
length: 15
V: TRBV20-1
size: -
DNA: TGCAGTGCGACCATGGCTAGCGGGAGGTTGGATGAGCAGTTCTTC
CDR3: CSATMASGRLDEQFF

D: -
J: TRBJ2-3
length: 15
V: TRBV5-1
size: -
DNA: TGCGCCAGCAGCTTGAGGGACCCAAGCACAGATACGCAGTATTTT
CDR3: CASSLRDPSTDTQYF

D: TRBD2
J: TRBJ2-7
length: 18
V: TRBV7-9
size: -
DNA: TGTGCCAGCAGCTTAGATGGACTAGCGGGATTAACCGCCTACGAGCAGTACTTC
CDR3: CASSLDGLAGLTAYEQYF

D: -
J: TRBJ2-7
length: 14
V: TRBV13
size: few
DNA: TGTGCCAGCAGCTCGGCCCTTACGCCGAGCGAGCAGTACTTC
CDR3: CASSSALTPSEQYF

D: TRBD1
J: TRBJ2-7
length: 17
V: TRBV5-1
size: few
DNA: TGCGCCAGCAGCGAGACCCTGCTGGGACAGGGATTTTACGAGCAGTACTTC
CDR3: CASSETLLGQGFYEQYF

D: -
J: TRBJ2-5
length: 14
V: TRBV20-1
size: -
DNA: TGCAGTGCTAGACCTCCCCGGGGCGCGGAGACCCAGTACTTC
CDR3: CSARPPRGAETQYF

D: -
J: TRBJ2-7
length: 15
V: TRBV13
size: -
DNA: TGTGCCAGCAGCTTAGGCGAGGAGACAACCTACGAGCAGTACTTC
CDR3: CASSLGEETTYEQYF

D: -
J: TRBJ1-2
length: 15
V: TRBV27
size: few
DNA: TGTGCCAGCAGTTTAGAGGCGGAAGCTAACTATGGCTACACCTTC
CDR3: CASSLEAEANYGYTF

D: TRBD2
J: TRBJ2-2
length: 18
V: TRBV4-2
size: -
DNA: TGTGCCAGCAGCCCGAATCTAGCGGGGGGGTCGAACACCGGGGAGCTGTTTTTT
CDR3: CASSPNLAGGSNTGELFF

D: -
J: TRBJ2-4
length: 13
V: TRBV20-1
size: -
DNA: TGCAGTGCCTGGGGCAGGTGGGAAAACATTCAGTACTTC
CDR3: CSAWGRWENIQYF

D: -
J: TRBJ1-2
length: 14
V: TRBV15
size: -
DNA: TGTGCCACCAGCAGGGACAAAGGGGAGTATGGCTACACCTTC
CDR3: CATSRDKGEYGYTF